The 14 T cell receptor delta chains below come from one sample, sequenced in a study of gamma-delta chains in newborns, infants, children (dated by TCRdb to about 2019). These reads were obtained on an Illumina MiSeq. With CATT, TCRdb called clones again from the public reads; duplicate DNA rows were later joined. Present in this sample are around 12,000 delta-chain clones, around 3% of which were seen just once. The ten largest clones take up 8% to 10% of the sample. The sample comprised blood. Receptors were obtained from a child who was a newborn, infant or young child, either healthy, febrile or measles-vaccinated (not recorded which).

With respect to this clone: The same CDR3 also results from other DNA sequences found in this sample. CDR3 sequence: CACDTGGHRSWDTRQMFF. Written as DNA, the CDR3 is TGTGCCTGTGACACCGGGGGCCACAGATCCTGGGACACCCGACAGATGTTTTTC. This chain uses TRDV2 with TRDJ3, with D maybe TRDD3 (5 bases). Germline-derived CDR1 and CDR2 are GEAIGNYY and EKD. Between the trimmed V and J ends, which lost 0 bases and 1 base, there was a span of 12 bases. This CDR3 spans 18 amino acids.

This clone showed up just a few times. The CDR3 sequence: CALGELSTPGGVYTDKLIF. The CDR3 DNA reads TGTGCTCTTGGGGAACTATCTACTCCTGGGGGGGTTTACACCGATAAACTCATCTTT. The V call is TRDV1, the J call TRDJ1; 7 nucleotides agree with TRDD3. With V trimmed by 0 bases and J by 0 bases, 13 bases remained unmatched. The CDR3 contains 19 residues. Germline CDR1 and CDR2: TSWWSYY and QGS.

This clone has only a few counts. In nucleotides, the CDR3 is TGTGCCTGTGACGAAATACTGGGGGATAGCTCCTGGGACACCCGACAGATGTTTTTC. Translated: CACDEILGDSSWDTRQMFF. The chain couples TRDV2 to TRDJ3; 11 bases are shared with TRDD3. CDR3 length equals 19 residues. Unmatched junction bases numbered 6, after V lost 3 bases and J lost 0 bases. In germline, CDR1 is GEAIGNYY, CDR2 EKD.

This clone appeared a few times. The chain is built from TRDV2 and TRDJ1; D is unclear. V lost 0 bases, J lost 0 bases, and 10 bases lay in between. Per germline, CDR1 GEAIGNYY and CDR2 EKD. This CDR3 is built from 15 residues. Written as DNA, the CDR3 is TGTGCCTGTGACACCGTCTTGCCCGACACCGATAAACTCATCTTT. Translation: CACDTVLPDTDKLIF.

CDR3 protein: CALDPYAGHKLIF. CDR3 DNA sequence: TGTGCTCTTGACCCCTACGCCGGACATAAACTCATCTTT. The gene calls are TRDV1 and TRDJ1; perhaps TRDD2 as D (5 bases). The CDR3 consists of 13 residues. Looked up from germline, CDR1 is TSWWSYY and CDR2 is QGS. V shed 7 bases and J shed 6 bases, with 15 bases lying between them.

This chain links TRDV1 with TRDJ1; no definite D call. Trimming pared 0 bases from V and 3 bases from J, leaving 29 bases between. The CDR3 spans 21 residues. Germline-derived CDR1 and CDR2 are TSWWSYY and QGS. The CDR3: CALGELALEATVSEPSDKLIF. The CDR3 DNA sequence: TGTGCTCTTGGGGAACTAGCTCTTGAGGCAACTGTCTCCGAACCCTCCGATAAACTCATCTTT.

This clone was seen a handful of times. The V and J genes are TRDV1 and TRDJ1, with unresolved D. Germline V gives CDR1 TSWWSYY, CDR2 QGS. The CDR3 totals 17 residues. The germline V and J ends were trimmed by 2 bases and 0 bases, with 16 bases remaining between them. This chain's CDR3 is CALGEVRGLHYTDKLIF. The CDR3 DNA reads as TGTGCTCTTGGGGAAGTTAGAGGCTTACATTACACCGATAAACTCATCTTT.

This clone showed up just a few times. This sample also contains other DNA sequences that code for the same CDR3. DNA of the CDR3: TGTGCTCTTGGGGGCCCTTACGTCATTTGGGGGGCCCCCGGCACCGATAAACTCATCTTT. Translation gives CALGGPYVIWGAPGTDKLIF. This chain joins TRDV1 and TRDJ1; maybe TRDD3 (6 bases). CDR3 length: 20 amino acids. V lost 4 bases and J 1 base, leaving 28 bases between the germline ends. Germline loops: CDR1 TSWWSYY, CDR2 QGS.

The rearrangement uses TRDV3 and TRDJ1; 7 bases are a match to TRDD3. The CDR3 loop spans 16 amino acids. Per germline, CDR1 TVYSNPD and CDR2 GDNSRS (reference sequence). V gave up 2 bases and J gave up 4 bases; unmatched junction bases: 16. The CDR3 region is CAFLPTTEDTRDKLIF. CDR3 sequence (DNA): TGTGCCTTTTTACCCACTACGGAGGATACGCGCGATAAACTCATCTTT.

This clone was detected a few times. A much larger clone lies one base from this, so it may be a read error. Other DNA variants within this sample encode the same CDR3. The CDR3 DNA follows: TGTGCCTGTGACCCCATCACTTCGACCGGGGGATACGAGGAAGTACAGATCGATAAACTCATCTTT. As protein: CACDPITSTGGYEEVQIDKLIF. The genes are TRDV2 and TRDJ1, with 10 bases matching TRDD3. Germline loops: CDR1 GEAIGNYY, CDR2 EKD. The CDR3 is 22 residues long. With V trimmed by 3 bases and J by 4 bases, 28 bases remained unmatched.

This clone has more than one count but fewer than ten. CDR3 loop: CALGELFLQKGDWGPNTDKLIF. The CDR3 DNA reads TGTGCTCTTGGGGAGCTGTTCCTCCAAAAGGGGGACTGGGGGCCGAACACCGATAAACTCATCTTT. The gene calls are TRDV1 and TRDJ1; 8 bases match TRDD3. Germline lookup yields CDR1 TSWWSYY and CDR2 QGS. The CDR3 contains 22 residues. The ends lost 3 bases at V and 0 bases at J; junction bases unmatched: 24.

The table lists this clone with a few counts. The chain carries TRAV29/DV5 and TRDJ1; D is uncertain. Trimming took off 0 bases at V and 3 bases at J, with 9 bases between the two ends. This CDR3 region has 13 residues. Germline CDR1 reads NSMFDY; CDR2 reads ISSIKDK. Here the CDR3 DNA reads TGTGCAGCAAGCGCGGGTCGCCCCGATAAACTCATCTTT. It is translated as CAASAGRPDKLIF.

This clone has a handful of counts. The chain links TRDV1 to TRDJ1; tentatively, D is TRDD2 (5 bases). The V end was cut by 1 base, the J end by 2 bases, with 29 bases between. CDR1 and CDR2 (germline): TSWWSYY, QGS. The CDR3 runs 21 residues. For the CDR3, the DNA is TGTGCTCTTGGGGAACCCATTTTGCCCTACGGCCTCCTGCAGGGAACCGATAAACTCATCTTT. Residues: CALGEPILPYGLLQGTDKLIF.

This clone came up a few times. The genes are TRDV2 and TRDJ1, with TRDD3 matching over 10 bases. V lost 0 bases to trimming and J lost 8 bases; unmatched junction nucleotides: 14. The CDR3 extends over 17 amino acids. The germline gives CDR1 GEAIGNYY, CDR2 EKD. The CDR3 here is CACDTVLGDALGQKLIF. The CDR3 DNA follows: TGTGCCTGTGACACCGTACTGGGGGATGCGCTGGGGCAAAAACTCATCTTT.